The 29 T cell receptor beta chains in this list originate from one sample, sequenced in a study of shared clonotypes between healthy human individuals. The data were produced by immunoSEQ multiplex PCR, yet TCRdb's version contains in-frame clones alone and is incomplete. The table has approximately 2,000,000 clones, 85% to 95% seen once. The sample taken for sequencing was naive CD4+ T cells from PBMCs. Subset described: CD45RA+ positively selected. The receptors stem from a man younger than 35 in good health. Some clones in this sample may be carry-over from other donors' samples.

The chain carries TRBV7-9 and TRBJ2-7, with 7 bases that match TRBD1. V gave up 5 bases and J gave up 3 bases; unmatched junction bases: 10. Germline loops: CDR1 SEHNR, CDR2 FQNEAQ (reference sequence). The CDR3 is 15 amino acids. CDR3: CASSARTGRGYEQYF. The CDR3 nucleotides read TGTGCCAGCAGCGCCCGGACAGGCCGGGGCTACGAGCAGTACTTC.

The gene calls are TRBV11-2 and TRBJ2-1; D is uncertain. Trimming took 4 bases from V and 6 from J, leaving 13 bases between them. Germline V lookup: CDR1 SGHAT, CDR2 FQNNGV. The CDR3 runs to 14 residues. CDR3 bases: TGTGCCAGCAGCTCCGGACGGCATGGCAATGAGCAGTTCTTC. Protein product: CASSSGRHGNEQFF.

CDR3 protein: CASSSMIGLNKFF. In DNA, the CDR3 is TGTGCCAGCAGCTCGATGATAGGGTTAAATAAGTTCTTC. J is TRBJ2-1 and V is TRBV7-3, with D unclear. The CDR3 has 13 residues. Germline V gives CDR1 SGHTA, CDR2 FQGTGA. V gave up 4 bases and J gave up 14 bases, with 18 bases separating them.

This clone was seen only once. The genes are TRBV21-1 and TRBJ2-7; the listed D gene, TRBD1, was not tested against the DNA. TRBV21-1 is a pseudogene. CDR3 length: 17 residues. DNA for the CDR3: TGTGCCAGCAGCGGACGAACCCGTAAACAGGGGATGGTGGAGCAGTACTTC. This codes for CASSGRTRKQGMVEQYF.

For this clone: Compared with germline, one end of the junction differs, possibly owing to a read error. The chain uses TRBV20-1 and TRBJ2-7; 7 bases fit TRBD2. The CDR3 has 11 amino acids. Germline V gives CDR1 DFQATT, CDR2 SNEGSKA (reference sequence). The CDR3 spells CSARRLARADF. CDR3 sequence (DNA): TGCAGTGCGCGAAGACTAGCCCGGGCGGACTTC.

The chain couples TRBV5-4 to TRBJ2-7, with 8 bases fitting TRBD1. The J segment lost 2 bases and the V segment lost 6 bases, leaving 7 bases of the junction unmatched. Germline V gene sequence: CDR1 SGHNT, CDR2 YYREEE (reference sequence). CDR3 length equals 14 residues. This chain's CDR3 is CASNKGTGAYEQYF. CDR3 DNA sequence: TGTGCCAGCAATAAAGGGACAGGAGCCTACGAGCAGTACTTC.

The CDR3 DNA sequence: TGTGCCTGGAGTGAGGGGCTACGAAATGAGCAGTTCTTC. Protein sequence: CAWSEGLRNEQFF. The rearrangement links TRBV30 to TRBJ2-1; D may be TRBD1 (5 bases). Trimming shortened V by 1 base and J by 7 bases, and 11 bases separated the two germline ends. CDR1 and CDR2 from the germline V gene are GTSNPN and SVGIG (reference sequence). The CDR3 is 13 amino acids.

This clone was detected only a few times. The chain is built from TRBV5-1 and TRBJ1-2, with unresolved D. CDR1 is SGHRS and CDR2 is YFSETQ in the germline V gene. This CDR3 is 15 amino acids long. Trimming shortened V by 0 bases and J by 4 bases, and 13 bases separated the two germline ends. CDR3 sequence (DNA): TGCGCCAGCAGCTTGGCAGGAGCGGAGGGCTATGGCTACACCTTC. Amino acid sequence: CASSLAGAEGYGYTF. Drawing the rest from reference TRBV5-1 and TRBJ1-2, the complete variable domain is KAGVTQTPRYLIKTRGQQVTLSCSPISGHRSVSWYQQTPGQGLQFLFEYFSETQRNKGNFPGRFSGRQFSNSRSEMNVSTLELGDSALYLCASSLAGAEGYGYTFGSGTRLTVV.

The chain uses TRBV5-5 and TRBJ2-7, with TRBD2 matching 8 bases. The CDR3 extends over 15 amino acids. After removal of 1 base from V and 2 bases from J, the junction contained 5 bases not matched to a gene. Germline assignment: CDR1 SGHKS and CDR2 YYEKEE (reference sequence). The CDR3 DNA reads TGTGCCAGCAGCTTGATAGCGGGACTAACCTACGAGCAGTACTTC. It yields the protein CASSLIAGLTYEQYF.

The chain combines TRBV28 with TRBJ1-2; tentative D call: TRBD1 (6 bases). Germline CDR1 reads MDHEN; CDR2 reads SYDVKM. V lost 7 bases to trimming and J lost 8 bases, with 14 bases between them. There are 12 residues in the CDR3. DNA for the CDR3: TGTGCCAGCAAAGAGGGGGGGCTGGGCTACACCTTC. Translated, it gives CASKEGGLGYTF.

CDR3 sequence: CASSMTGLGAGELFF. CDR3 in DNA: TGTGCCAGCAGCATGACCGGGTTAGGGGCCGGGGAGCTGTTTTTT. V gene TRBV5-4 combines with J gene TRBJ2-2, with D possibly being TRBD1 (5 bases). CDR1 is SGHNT, CDR2 YYREEE, per germline (reference sequence). This CDR3 contains 15 residues. V lost 4 bases and J 6 bases, leaving 16 bases between the germline ends.

CDR3 loop: CATSRGGGLSGNTIYF. The CDR3 DNA reads TGTGCCACTTCCCGGGGGGGCGGACTCTCTGGAAACACCATATATTTT. The chain couples TRBV15 to TRBJ1-3, with D maybe TRBD1 (6 bases). Looked up from germline, CDR1 is LNHNV and CDR2 is YYDKDF (reference sequence). CDR3 size: 16 residues. Deletions cut 9 bases from V and 0 bases from J, with 18 bases between.

J is TRBJ1-1 and V is TRBV28; D unresolved. The CDR3 has 12 residues. V was shortened by 1 base and J by 7 bases, with 7 bases between the two germline ends. From germline, CDR1 is MDHEN and CDR2 SYDVKM. The CDR3 DNA sequence: TGTGCCAGCAGTTTATACTCGGGTGAAGCTTTCTTT. Translation gives CASSLYSGEAFF.

V gene TRBV5-4 combines with J gene TRBJ2-7; no clear D. This CDR3 has 11 residues. Germline V gives CDR1 SGHNT, CDR2 YYREEE (reference sequence). V dropped 3 bases and J dropped 9 bases, with 10 bases sitting between them. The CDR3: CASSSGRGQYF. For the CDR3, the DNA is TGTGCCAGCAGCTCCGGTCGTGGGCAGTACTTC.

The chain uses TRBV10-3 and TRBJ1-5; possibly TRBD1 for D (5 bases). In germline, CDR1 is ENHRY, CDR2 SYGVKD. The V end lost 0 bases, the J end lost 4 bases, and 13 bases lay between the germline ends. The CDR3 has 16 residues. As DNA, the CDR3 is TGTGCCATCAGTGAGTCGAGGGGAGGGCTGAATCAGCCCCAGCATTTT. It is translated as CAISESRGGLNQPQHF.

The chain carries TRBV6-5 and TRBJ2-2, with D perhaps matching TRBD1 or TRBD2 (6 bases each). The CDR3 is 12 residues long. V lost 7 bases to trimming and J lost 9 bases, with 12 bases between them. Germline CDR1 and CDR2: MNHEY and SVGAGI. The CDR3 region has the DNA TGTGCCAGCAAACAGGGCGGGAGGGAGCTGTTTTTT. Protein product: CASKQGGRELFF.

The gene calls are TRBV4-1 and TRBJ2-7; 10 bases are a match to TRBD2. The J segment lost 2 bases and the V segment lost 1 base, leaving 5 bases of the junction unmatched. The germline CDR1 and CDR2 sequences are MGHRA and YSYEKL. The CDR3 covers 16 residues. The CDR3 DNA sequence: TGCGCCAGCAGCCAAGGGCTAGCGGGAGTTCCCTACGAGCAGTACTTC. Translating it yields CASSQGLAGVPYEQYF.

The V call is TRBV5-1, the J call TRBJ2-1; D is undetermined. This CDR3 is built from 16 residues. The V end was cut by 1 base, the J end by 10 bases, with 21 bases between. Germline values: CDR1 SGHRS, CDR2 YFSETQ. The CDR3 reads CASSLMGNPGGWEQFF. The CDR3 DNA reads TGCGCCAGCAGCTTGATGGGGAACCCCGGCGGATGGGAGCAGTTCTTC.

As DNA, the CDR3 is TGTGCCAGTGGACAGGGTCAAACTGAAGCTTTCTTT. This codes for CASGQGQTEAFF. The J gene is TRBJ1-1, the V gene TRBV6-6; 8 bases match TRBD1. There are 12 residues in the CDR3. V trimming: 9 bases; J trimming: 5 bases; junction bases outside the gene matches: 5. Germline V gene sequence: CDR1 MNHNY, CDR2 SVGAGI (reference sequence).

The table lists this clone with a few counts. The genes are TRBV18 and TRBJ2-1; 12 nucleotides align to TRBD2. V lost 5 bases and J lost 9; bases outside the gene matches: 8. Germline lookup yields CDR1 KGHSH and CDR2 LQKENI. The CDR3 is 15 amino acids. The CDR3 coding sequence is TGTGCCAGCTCAACGCCTAGCGGGAGGGCCTCTGAGCAGTTCTTC. Encoded protein: CASSTPSGRASEQFF. The full variable domain, completed using reference TRBV18 and TRBJ2-1, is NAGVMQNPRHLVRRRGQEARLRCSPMKGHSHVYWYRQLPEEGLKFMVYLQKENIIDESGMPKERFSAEFPKEGPSILRIQQVVRGDSAAYFCASSTPSGRASEQFFGPGTRLTVL.

The chain has TRBV7-9 and TRBJ1-6; D not certain. This CDR3 is built from 14 residues. CDR1 SEHNR and CDR2 FQNEAQ come from the germline V gene (reference sequence). Trimming shortened V by 5 bases and J by 7 bases, and 12 bases separated the two germline ends. CDR3 amino acids: CASSLDVWNSPLHF. In DNA form, the CDR3 reads TGTGCCAGCAGCCTGGATGTCTGGAATTCACCCCTCCACTTT.

This sequence joins TRBV29-1 and TRBJ2-3; 8 bases are a match to TRBD2. Trimming took 4 bases from V and 2 from J; bases not matched to a gene: 2. In germline, CDR1 is SQVTM, CDR2 ANQGSEA. The CDR3 consists of 13 residues. The CDR3 spells CSVVGLATDTQYF. As DNA, the CDR3 is TGCAGCGTTGTAGGACTAGCCACAGATACGCAGTATTTT.

The chain is built from TRBV19 and TRBJ2-1; 13 bases line up with TRBD2. From germline, CDR1 is LNHDA and CDR2 SQIVND (reference sequence). CDR3 length equals 16 residues. The V segment lost 7 bases and the J segment 6 bases; nucleotides outside the gene matches: 9. DNA of the CDR3: TGTGCCAGTAAAGCCCGGACTAGCGGGAGATTCAATGAGCAGTTCTTC. The encoded protein is CASKARTSGRFNEQFF.

The chain is built from TRBV10-3 and TRBJ2-6; 9 nucleotides agree with TRBD1. This CDR3 has 20 amino acids. The junction had 12 bases not matched to a gene; V was cut back by 3 bases and J by 0 bases. Germline-derived CDR1 and CDR2 are ENHRY and SYGVKD. CDR3 residues: CAISDYGGGTGRSGANVLTF. Here the CDR3 DNA reads TGTGCCATCAGTGATTACGGAGGTGGGACAGGGCGCTCTGGGGCCAACGTCCTGACTTTC.

This clone was recorded a few times. Other DNA sequences within the sample encode an identical CDR3. The CDR3 sequence: CASSLQNTEAFF. In DNA form, the CDR3 reads TGTGCCAGCAGCTTACAGAACACTGAAGCTTTCTTT. This chain joins TRBV7-9 and TRBJ1-1; D ambiguous. Trimming shortened V by 2 bases and J by 1 base, and 2 bases separated the two germline ends. CDR1 and CDR2 (germline): SEHNR, FQNEAQ (reference sequence). The CDR3 has 12 amino acids. The full variable domain, rest sourced from reference TRBV7-9 and TRBJ1-1, is DTGVSQNPRHKITKRGQNVTFRCDPISEHNRLYWYRQTLGQGPEFLTYFQNEAQLEKSRLLSDRFSAERPKGSFSTLEIQRTEQGDSAMYLCASSLQNTEAFFGQGTRLTVV.

Remarks on this clone: Within the sample, other DNA sequences also encode this same CDR3. The chain combines TRBV6-5 with TRBJ2-6, with no clear D. The V and J ends lost 6 bases and 1 base respectively, with 4 bases between them. Germline V gene sequence: CDR1 MNHEY, CDR2 SVGAGI. The CDR3 loop spans 13 amino acids. The CDR3 nucleotides read TGTGCCAGCAGGGTATCTGGGGCCAACGTCCTGACTTTC. Protein product: CASRVSGANVLTF.

The rearrangement links TRBV2 to TRBJ2-7; D is undetermined. Trimming removed 7 bases at V and 5 bases at J, with 15 bases between. This CDR3 has 13 residues. Looked up from germline, CDR1 is SNHLY and CDR2 is FYNNEI. CDR3 bases: TGTGCCAGCACTCTAATCGGAGAGGACGAGCAGTACTTC. Translated: CASTLIGEDEQYF.

A remark on this clone: Other nucleotide sequences in the sample specify the same CDR3. The chain recombines TRBV15 with TRBJ1-5; D unresolved. CDR1 is LNHNV and CDR2 is YYDKDF in the germline V gene (reference sequence). The ends were cut back, 0 bases at V and 5 bases at J, with 8 bases in the middle. This CDR3 comprises 14 residues. The CDR3 coding sequence is TGTGCCACCAGCAGAGATTCCGGGGATCAGCCCCAGCATTTT. Its translation: CATSRDSGDQPQHF.

Comment on this clone: It is likely a read error, because the conserved phenylalanine at the end of the CDR3 is missing. It is unclear where the CDR3 begins or ends on the DNA, so no DNA is shown, and the CDR3 is as TCRdb lists it. The chain uses TRBV7-2 and TRBJ1-2; TRBD1 reflects the table's D call only, with no check against the DNA. Germline values: CDR1 SGHTA, CDR2 FQGNSA. The CDR3 has 13 amino acids, counting both end residues. CDR3 region: CASSPRTGPSQSL.